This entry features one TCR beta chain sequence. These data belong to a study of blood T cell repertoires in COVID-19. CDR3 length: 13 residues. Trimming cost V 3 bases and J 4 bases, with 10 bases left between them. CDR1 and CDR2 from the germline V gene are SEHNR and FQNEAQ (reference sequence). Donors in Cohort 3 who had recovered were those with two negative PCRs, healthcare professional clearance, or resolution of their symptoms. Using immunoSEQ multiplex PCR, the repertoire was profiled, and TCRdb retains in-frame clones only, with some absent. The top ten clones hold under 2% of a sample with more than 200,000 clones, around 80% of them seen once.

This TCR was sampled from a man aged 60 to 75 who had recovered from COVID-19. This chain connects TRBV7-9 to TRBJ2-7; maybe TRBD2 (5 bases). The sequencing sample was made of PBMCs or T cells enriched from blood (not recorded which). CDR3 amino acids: CASSLIGEYEQYF. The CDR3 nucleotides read TGTGCCAGCAGCTTGATCGGGGAGTACGAGCAGTACTTC.